The 10 T cell receptor beta chains below come from one sample, sequenced in a study of T cell responses to AZD1222 COVID-19 vaccine. Method: immunoSEQ multiplex PCR; TCRdb's copy keeps in-frame clones and lacks some. Here the sample spans fewer than 75,000 clones, about 93% being singletons. The sequencing used peripheral blood, collected 28 days after the second dose of the MenACWY control vaccine. These receptor sequences come from an adult who received the MenACWY meningococcal vaccine as a control.

This clone was found once. The chain carries TRBV3-1 (or the pseudogene TRBV3-2) and TRBJ1-1, with a possible D match to TRBD1 (6 bases). The CDR3 sequence is 13 residues long. V lost 0 bases, J lost 9 bases, and 11 bases lay in between. Germline assignment: CDR1 LGHDT and CDR2 YNNKEL (reference sequence). CDR3 amino acids: CASSQDSTGKAFF. As DNA, the CDR3 is TGTGCCAGCAGCCAAGATAGCACAGGGAAAGCTTTCTTT.

This chain connects TRBV6-5 to TRBJ2-7; D is perhaps TRBD1 or TRBD2 (5 bases each). The CDR3 runs to 14 residues. The germline V gene has CDR1 MNHEY and CDR2 SVGAGI. Deletions cut 6 bases from V and 3 bases from J, with 15 bases between. The CDR3 DNA reads as TGTGCCAGCAGCCGACCCGGTGGGGGCTACGAGCAGTACTTC. It is translated as CASSRPGGGYEQYF.

The rearrangement links TRBV27 to TRBJ1-4, with TRBD1 identical over 11 bases. In germline, CDR1 is MNHEY, CDR2 SMNVEV (reference sequence). V trimming: 5 bases; J trimming: 11 bases; junction bases outside the gene matches: 10. The CDR3 extends over 15 amino acids. The DNA for the CDR3 is TGTGCCAGCAGTGCTGTCGGGACAGGGGGTTGGAAACTGTTTTTT. It translates to CASSAVGTGGWKLFF.

The genes are TRBV7-9 and TRBJ1-4, with D possibly being TRBD1 (5 bases). CDR1 and CDR2 from the germline V gene are SEHNR and FQNEAQ (reference sequence). Trimming left V 5 bases short and J 5 bases short, with 15 bases between. The CDR3 spans 15 residues. CDR3 sequence reads: CASSPPGTRNEKLFF. DNA of the CDR3: TGTGCCAGCAGCCCCCCAGGGACGAGGAATGAAAAACTGTTTTTT. Filled out from reference TRBV7-9 and TRBJ1-4, the complete variable domain reads DTGVSQNPRHKITKRGQNVTFRCDPISEHNRLYWYRQTLGQGPEFLTYFQNEAQLEKSRLLSDRFSAERPKGSFSTLEIQRTEQGDSAMYLCASSPPGTRNEKLFFGSGTQLSVL.

This chain connects TRBV20-1 to TRBJ2-7, with D uncertain. This CDR3 comprises 11 residues. V lost 6 bases and J lost 4, with 10 bases in between. The germline V gene encodes CDR1 DFQATT and CDR2 SNEGSKA (reference sequence). CDR3 nucleotide sequence: TGCAGTGCCCAAAGCAGTTACGAGCAGTACTTC. It specifies CSAQSSYEQYF.

The chain carries TRBV6-5 and TRBJ1-2; maybe TRBD1 (5 bases). The CDR3 runs 11 residues. Germline lookup yields CDR1 MNHEY and CDR2 SVGAGI. V was pared by 6 bases and J by 10 bases, with 12 bases between. The CDR3 protein is CASRQGDAYTF. The DNA of the CDR3 is TGTGCCAGCAGGCAGGGCGATGCCTACACCTTC.

J is TRBJ2-3 and V is TRBV19; D is uncertain. In germline, CDR1 is LNHDA, CDR2 SQIVND (reference sequence). The ends were cut back, 4 bases at V and 4 bases at J, with 12 bases in the middle. The CDR3 contains 14 residues. The CDR3 nucleotides are TGTGCCAGTAGTAAGGAAAACGCCGCAGATACGCAGTATTTT. Its protein is CASSKENAADTQYF.

V is TRBV7-7 and J is TRBJ2-1; D not resolved. The CDR3 totals 15 residues. CDR1 and CDR2 (germline): SSHAT, FNYEAQ (reference sequence). The germline V and J ends were trimmed by 1 base and 8 bases, with 15 bases remaining between them. The CDR3 is CASSLGDAEADEQFF. The CDR3 bases are TGTGCCAGCAGCTTAGGAGACGCTGAGGCGGATGAGCAGTTCTTC.

This chain links TRBV3-1 (or the pseudogene TRBV3-2) with TRBJ2-5; TRBD1 aligns across 9 bases. The CDR3 is made up of 14 amino acids. J lost 4 bases, V lost 1 base, and 1 base had no gene match. Germline CDR1 is LGHDT and CDR2 is YNNKEL (reference sequence). As DNA, the CDR3 is TGTGCCAGCAGCCAAGGGACAGGGGTAGAGACCCAGTACTTC. The encoded protein is CASSQGTGVETQYF.

The V call is TRBV11-2, the J call TRBJ1-2; 7 nucleotides match TRBD1. CDR1 is SGHAT and CDR2 is FQNNGV in the germline V gene. The V gene end was trimmed by 5 bases and the J gene end by 3 bases; junction bases not matched to a gene: 6. There are 14 residues in the CDR3. CDR3 in amino acids: CASSTRTGDYGYTF. The CDR3 DNA is TGTGCCAGCAGCACTAGGACAGGAGACTATGGCTACACCTTC.